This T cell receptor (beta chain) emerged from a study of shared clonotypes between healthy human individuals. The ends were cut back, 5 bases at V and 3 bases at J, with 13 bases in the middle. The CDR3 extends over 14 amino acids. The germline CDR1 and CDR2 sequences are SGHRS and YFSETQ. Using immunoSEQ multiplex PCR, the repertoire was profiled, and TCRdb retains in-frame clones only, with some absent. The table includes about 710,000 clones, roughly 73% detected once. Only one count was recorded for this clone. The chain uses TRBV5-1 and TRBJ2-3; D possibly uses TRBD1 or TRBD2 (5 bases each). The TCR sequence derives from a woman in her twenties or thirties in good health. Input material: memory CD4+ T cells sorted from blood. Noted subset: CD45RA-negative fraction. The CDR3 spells CASRPGQGTDTQYF. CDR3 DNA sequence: TGCGCCAGCAGACCGGGGCAAGGGACAGATACGCAGTATTTT.